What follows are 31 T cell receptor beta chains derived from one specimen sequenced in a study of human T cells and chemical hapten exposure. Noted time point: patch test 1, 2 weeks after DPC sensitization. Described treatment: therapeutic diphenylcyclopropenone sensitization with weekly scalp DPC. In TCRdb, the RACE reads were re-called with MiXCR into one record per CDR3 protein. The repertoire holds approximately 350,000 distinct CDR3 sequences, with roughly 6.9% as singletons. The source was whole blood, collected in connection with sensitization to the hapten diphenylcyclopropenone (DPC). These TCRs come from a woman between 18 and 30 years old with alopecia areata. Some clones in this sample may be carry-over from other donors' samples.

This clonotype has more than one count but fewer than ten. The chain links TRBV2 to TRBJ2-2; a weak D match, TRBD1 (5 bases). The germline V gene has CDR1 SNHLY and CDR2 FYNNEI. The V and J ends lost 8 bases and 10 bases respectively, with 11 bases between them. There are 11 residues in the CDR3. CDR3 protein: CASSLGVELFF. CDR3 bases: TGTGCCAGCTCGCTAGGGGTGGAGCTGTTTTTT.

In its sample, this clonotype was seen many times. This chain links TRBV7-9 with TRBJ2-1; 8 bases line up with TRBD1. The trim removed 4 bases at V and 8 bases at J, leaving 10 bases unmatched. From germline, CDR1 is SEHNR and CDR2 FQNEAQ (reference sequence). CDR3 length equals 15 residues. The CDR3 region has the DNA TGTGCCAGCAGCTACGGACAGGGTTCGATCGATGAGCAGTTCTTC. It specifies CASSYGQGSIDEQFF.

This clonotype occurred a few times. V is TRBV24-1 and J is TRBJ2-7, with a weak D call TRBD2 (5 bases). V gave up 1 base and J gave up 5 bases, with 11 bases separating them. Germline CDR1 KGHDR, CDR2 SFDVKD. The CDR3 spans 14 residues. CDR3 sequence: CATSDFNHGDEQYF. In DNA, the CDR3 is TGTGCCACCAGTGATTTCAACCACGGGGACGAGCAGTACTTC.

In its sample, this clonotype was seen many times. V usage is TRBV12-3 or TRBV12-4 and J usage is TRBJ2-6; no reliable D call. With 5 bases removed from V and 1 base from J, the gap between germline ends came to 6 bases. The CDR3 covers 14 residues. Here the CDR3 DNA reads TGTGCCAGCAGTGCCCAGTCTGGGGCCAACGTCCTGACTTTC. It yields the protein CASSAQSGANVLTF.

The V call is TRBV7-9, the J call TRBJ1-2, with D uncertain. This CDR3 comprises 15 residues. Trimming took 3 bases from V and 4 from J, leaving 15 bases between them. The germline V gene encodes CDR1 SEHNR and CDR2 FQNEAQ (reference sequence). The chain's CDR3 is CASSFLPTETYGYTF. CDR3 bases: TGTGCCAGCAGCTTTCTTCCGACTGAAACCTATGGCTACACCTTC.

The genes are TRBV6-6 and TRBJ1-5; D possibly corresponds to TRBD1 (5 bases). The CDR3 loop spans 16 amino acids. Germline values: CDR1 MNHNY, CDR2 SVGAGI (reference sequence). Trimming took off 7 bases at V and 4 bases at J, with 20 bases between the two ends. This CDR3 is CASTKTGGIGNQPQHF. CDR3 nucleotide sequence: TGTGCCAGCACCAAAACCGGGGGTATTGGGAATCAGCCCCAGCATTTT.

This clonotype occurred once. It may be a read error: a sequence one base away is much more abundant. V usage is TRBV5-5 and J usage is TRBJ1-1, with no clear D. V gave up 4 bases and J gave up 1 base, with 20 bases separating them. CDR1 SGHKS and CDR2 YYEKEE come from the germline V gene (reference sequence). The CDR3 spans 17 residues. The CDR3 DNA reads TGTGCCAGCAGCCATGAGGGCGGTGCACTGACGAACACTGAAGCTTTCTTT. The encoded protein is CASSHEGGALTNTEAFF.

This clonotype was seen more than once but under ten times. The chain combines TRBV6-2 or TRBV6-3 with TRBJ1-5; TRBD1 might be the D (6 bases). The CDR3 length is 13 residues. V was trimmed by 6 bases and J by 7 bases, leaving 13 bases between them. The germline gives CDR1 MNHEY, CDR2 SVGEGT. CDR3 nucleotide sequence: TGTGCCAGCAGCCCCCAGGGGTGGCAGCCCCAGCATTTT. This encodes CASSPQGWQPQHF.

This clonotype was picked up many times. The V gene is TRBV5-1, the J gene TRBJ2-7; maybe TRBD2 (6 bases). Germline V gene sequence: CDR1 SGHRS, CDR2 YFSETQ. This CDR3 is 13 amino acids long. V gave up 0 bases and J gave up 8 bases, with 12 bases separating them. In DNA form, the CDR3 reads TGCGCCAGCAGCTTGGCGGGGGTAAGCCAGCAGTACTTC. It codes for CASSLAGVSQQYF.

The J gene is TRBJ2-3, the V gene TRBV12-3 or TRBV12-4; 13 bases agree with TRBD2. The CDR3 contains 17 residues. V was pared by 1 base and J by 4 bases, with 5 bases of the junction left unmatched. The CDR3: CASSLVGLAGRADTQYF. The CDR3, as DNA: TGTGCCAGCAGTTTAGTGGGACTAGCGGGGAGAGCAGATACGCAGTATTTT.

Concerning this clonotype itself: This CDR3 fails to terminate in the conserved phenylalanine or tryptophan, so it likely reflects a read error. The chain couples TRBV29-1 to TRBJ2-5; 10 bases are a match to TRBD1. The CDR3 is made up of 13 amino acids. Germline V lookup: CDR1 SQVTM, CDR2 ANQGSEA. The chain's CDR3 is CRVDGQGVETQYL. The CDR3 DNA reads TGCCGCGTTGACGGACAGGGGGTCGAGACCCAGTACCTC.

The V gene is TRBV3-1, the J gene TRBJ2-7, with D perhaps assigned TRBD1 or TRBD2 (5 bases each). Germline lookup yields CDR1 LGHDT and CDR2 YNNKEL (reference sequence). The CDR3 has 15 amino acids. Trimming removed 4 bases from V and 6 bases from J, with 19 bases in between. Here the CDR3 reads CASSPTSGSIREQYF. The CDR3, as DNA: TGTGCCAGCAGCCCTACTTCAGGGAGTATACGCGAGCAGTACTTC.

The CDR3 coding sequence is TGTGCCAGCAGCTTAGTTGGTGGTCAAGGGGGCTACACCTTC. It encodes CASSLVGGQGGYTF. The chain links TRBV7-2 to TRBJ1-2; no reliable D call. The V and J ends lost 1 base and 8 bases respectively, with 14 bases between them. This CDR3 contains 14 residues. Germline-derived CDR1 and CDR2 are SGHTA and FQGNSA.

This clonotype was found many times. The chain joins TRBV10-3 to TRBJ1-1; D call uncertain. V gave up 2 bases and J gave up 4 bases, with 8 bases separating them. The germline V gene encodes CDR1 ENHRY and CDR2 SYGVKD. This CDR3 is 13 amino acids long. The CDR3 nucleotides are TGTGCCATCAGTGAGACTACTGGCACTGAAGCTTTCTTT. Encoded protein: CAISETTGTEAFF.

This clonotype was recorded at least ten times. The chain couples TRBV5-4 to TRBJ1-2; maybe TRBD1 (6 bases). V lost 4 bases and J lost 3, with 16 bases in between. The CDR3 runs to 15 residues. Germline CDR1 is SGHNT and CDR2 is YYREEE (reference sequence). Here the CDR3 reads CASSPGQGRDYGYTF. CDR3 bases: TGTGCCAGCAGCCCCGGGCAGGGGCGAGACTATGGCTACACCTTC.

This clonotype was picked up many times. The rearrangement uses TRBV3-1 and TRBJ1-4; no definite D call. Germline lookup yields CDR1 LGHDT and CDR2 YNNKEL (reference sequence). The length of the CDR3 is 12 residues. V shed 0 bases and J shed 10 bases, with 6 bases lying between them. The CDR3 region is CASSQDPGKLFF. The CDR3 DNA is TGTGCCAGCAGCCAAGATCCGGGAAAACTGTTTTTT.

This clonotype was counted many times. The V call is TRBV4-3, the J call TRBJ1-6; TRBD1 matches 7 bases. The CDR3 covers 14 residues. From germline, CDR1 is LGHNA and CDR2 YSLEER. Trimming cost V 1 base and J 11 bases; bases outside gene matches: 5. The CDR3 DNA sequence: TGCGCCAGCAGCCAAGGGACAGGTTCGACACCCCTCCACTTT. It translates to CASSQGTGSTPLHF.

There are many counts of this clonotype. For the CDR3, the DNA is TGTGCCAGCCGTACGACAGGGGAAGGAGATACGCAGTATTTT. Translating gives CASRTTGEGDTQYF. The rearrangement links TRBV12-3 or TRBV12-4 to TRBJ2-3; 8 positions agree with TRBD1. The V segment lost 8 bases and the J segment 5 bases; nucleotides outside the gene matches: 9. The CDR3 sequence is 14 residues long.

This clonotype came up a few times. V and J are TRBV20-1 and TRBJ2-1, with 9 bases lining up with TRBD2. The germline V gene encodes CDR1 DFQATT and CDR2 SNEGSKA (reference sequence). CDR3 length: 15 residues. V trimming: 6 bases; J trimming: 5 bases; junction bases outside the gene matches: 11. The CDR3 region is CSAYSRASGNNEQFF. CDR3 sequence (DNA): TGCAGTGCGTACAGCCGGGCTAGCGGGAACAATGAGCAGTTCTTC.

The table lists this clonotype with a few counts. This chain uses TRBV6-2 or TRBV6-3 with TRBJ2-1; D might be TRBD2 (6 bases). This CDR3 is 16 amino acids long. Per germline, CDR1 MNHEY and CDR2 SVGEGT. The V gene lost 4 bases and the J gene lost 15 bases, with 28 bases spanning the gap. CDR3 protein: CASSSYNFGFSGSRFF. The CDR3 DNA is TGTGCCAGCAGTTCCTACAATTTTGGGTTTAGCGGTTCCCGGTTCTTC.

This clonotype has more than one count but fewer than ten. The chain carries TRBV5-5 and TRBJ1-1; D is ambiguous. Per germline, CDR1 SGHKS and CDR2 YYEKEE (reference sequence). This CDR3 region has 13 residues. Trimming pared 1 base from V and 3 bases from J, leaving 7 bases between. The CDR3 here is CASSLKEYTEAFF. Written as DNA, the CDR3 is TGTGCCAGCAGCTTGAAGGAATACACTGAAGCTTTCTTT.

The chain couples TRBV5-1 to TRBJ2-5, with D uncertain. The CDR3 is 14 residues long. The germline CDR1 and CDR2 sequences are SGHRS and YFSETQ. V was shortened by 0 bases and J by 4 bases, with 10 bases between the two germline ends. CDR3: CASSLDSTAETQYF. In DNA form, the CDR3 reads TGCGCCAGCAGCTTGGACAGTACAGCAGAGACCCAGTACTTC. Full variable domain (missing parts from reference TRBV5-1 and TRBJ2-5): KAGVTQTPRYLIKTRGQQVTLSCSPISGHRSVSWYQQTPGQGLQFLFEYFSETQRNKGNFPGRFSGRQFSNSRSEMNVSTLELGDSALYLCASSLDSTAETQYFGPGTRLLVL.

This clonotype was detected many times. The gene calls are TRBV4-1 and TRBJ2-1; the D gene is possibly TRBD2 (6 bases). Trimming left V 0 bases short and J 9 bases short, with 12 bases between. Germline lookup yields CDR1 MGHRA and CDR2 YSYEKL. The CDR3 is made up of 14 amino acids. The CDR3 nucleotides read TGCGCCAGCAGCCAAGAGACTAGTTTTGGTGAGCAGTTCTTC. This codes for CASSQETSFGEQFF.

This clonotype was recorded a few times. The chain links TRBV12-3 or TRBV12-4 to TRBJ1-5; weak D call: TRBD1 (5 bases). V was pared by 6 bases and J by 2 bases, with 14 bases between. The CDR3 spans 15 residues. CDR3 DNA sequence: TGTGCCAGCAGCAACAGGCTCCGGGGCAATCAGCCCCAGCATTTT. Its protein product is CASSNRLRGNQPQHF.

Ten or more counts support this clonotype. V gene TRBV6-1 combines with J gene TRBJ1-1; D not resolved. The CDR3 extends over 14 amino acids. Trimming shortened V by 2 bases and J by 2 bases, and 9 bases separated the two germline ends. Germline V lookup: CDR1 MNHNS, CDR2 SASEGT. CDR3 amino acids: CASSEWLLNTEAFF. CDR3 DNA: TGTGCCAGCAGTGAATGGCTACTTAACACTGAAGCTTTCTTT.

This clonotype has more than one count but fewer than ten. For the CDR3, the DNA is TGTGCCAGCAGCTCTATTCCGGGGTTGGGGGATAGCTATGGCTACACCTTC. The encoded protein is CASSSIPGLGDSYGYTF. The gene calls are TRBV6-6 and TRBJ1-2; D is perhaps TRBD1 (5 bases). V lost 6 bases, J lost 4 bases, and 24 bases lay in between. This CDR3 is 17 amino acids long. Germline lookup yields CDR1 MNHNY and CDR2 SVGAGI (reference sequence).

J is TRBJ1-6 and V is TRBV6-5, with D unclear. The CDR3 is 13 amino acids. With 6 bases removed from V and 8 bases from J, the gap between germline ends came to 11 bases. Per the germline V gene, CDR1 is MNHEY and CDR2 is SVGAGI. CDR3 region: CASRSRVDSPLHF. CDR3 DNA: TGTGCCAGCAGGTCAAGAGTAGATTCACCCCTCCACTTT.

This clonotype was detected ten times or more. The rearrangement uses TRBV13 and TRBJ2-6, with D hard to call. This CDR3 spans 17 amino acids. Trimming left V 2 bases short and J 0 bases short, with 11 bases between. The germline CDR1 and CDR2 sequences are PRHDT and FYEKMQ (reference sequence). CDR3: CASSLRPVRSGANVLTF. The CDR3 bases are TGTGCCAGCAGCTTAAGACCCGTCCGCTCTGGGGCCAACGTCCTGACTTTC.

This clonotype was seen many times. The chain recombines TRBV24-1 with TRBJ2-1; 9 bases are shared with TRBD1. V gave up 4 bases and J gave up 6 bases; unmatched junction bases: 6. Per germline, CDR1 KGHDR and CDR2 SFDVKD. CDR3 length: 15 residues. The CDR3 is CATSDGGQGGNEQFF. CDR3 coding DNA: TGTGCCACCAGTGACGGGGGACAGGGTGGCAATGAGCAGTTCTTC.

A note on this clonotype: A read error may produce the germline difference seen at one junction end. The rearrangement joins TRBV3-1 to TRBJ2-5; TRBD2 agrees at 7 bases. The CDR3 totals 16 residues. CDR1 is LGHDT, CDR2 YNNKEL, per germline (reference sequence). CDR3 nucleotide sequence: TGTGCCAGCTGCCACTCCACGGGAGGAGGTGTAGAGACCCAGTACTTC. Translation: CASCHSTGGGVETQYF.

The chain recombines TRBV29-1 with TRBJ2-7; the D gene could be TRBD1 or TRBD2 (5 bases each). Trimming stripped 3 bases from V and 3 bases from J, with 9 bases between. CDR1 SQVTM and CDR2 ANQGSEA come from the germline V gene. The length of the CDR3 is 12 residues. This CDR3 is CSVEAGSYEQYF. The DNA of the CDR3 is TGCAGCGTTGAGGCAGGGAGCTACGAGCAGTACTTC.